This T cell receptor (beta chain) was recovered during a study of Graves' ophthalmopathy and Graves' hyperthyroidism listed by TCRdb under 2018. Regarding the study in general: Peripheral blood samples were taken at the time of initial diagnosis, before any treatment was given. Following sample collection, hyperthyroidism patients were given methimazole at a starting dose of 30 mg daily, and ophthalmopathy patients were given high-dose intravenous methylprednisolone. To tell Graves' ophthalmopathy apart from Graves' hyperthyroidism, and to predict which patients would progress to ophthalmopathy, the study relied on TCR beta repertoire signatures. The independent validation cohort included 18 hyperthyroidism patients plus 17 patients who later progressed from hyperthyroidism to ophthalmopathy. To explore V-J signatures that distinguish ophthalmopathy from hyperthyroidism, a discovery set of about a hundred patients was enrolled, made up of under 50 with ophthalmopathy and under 65 with stable hyperthyroidism. The 100 or so discovery patients were randomly split 7:3 into training and test sets. In over five hyperthyroidism patients, T-cell repertoires of thyroid tissue and blood were compared. In total, some 130 blood samples were TCR-sequenced: approximately 40 ophthalmopathy, approximately 80 hyperthyroidism and some 17 hyperthyroidism-to-ophthalmopathy patients.

V and J are truncated by 4 bases and 7 bases respectively, leaving an intervening sequence of 19 bases. The germline V gene provides CDR1 SGHAT and CDR2 FQNNGV. From the cysteine through the phenylalanine, the CDR3 covers 15 amino acids. Kept here is only the CDR3 DNA, which spans 45 bases and is read in frame from base 1. Stable hyperthyroidism was defined as no progression to ophthalmopathy within 18 months of follow-up. Hyperthyroidism patients were newly diagnosed, with disease duration under 2 months, and aged 18 to 65 years. Anyone with other autoimmune diseases, uncontrolled infections, pregnancy or lactation was excluded from the study. Clinical symptoms, serum thyroxine, TRAb, thyroid ultrasound and orbital computed tomography formed the basis of the diagnosis. Ficoll-Paque density gradient centrifugation was used to isolate PBMCs from under 11 ml of fresh peripheral blood. Total RNA was extracted using Trizol reagent, and RNA quality was checked on an Agilent 2100 Bioanalyzer.

Here is what the overall study found, with its caveats: In cross-validation, the 13-signature model distinguished ophthalmopathy from stable hyperthyroidism with around 86% sensitivity and about 81% specificity, while in the test set the corresponding values were about 79% and 69%. In validation, the model predicted ophthalmopathy progression with about 71% sensitivity and approximately 78% specificity; around twelve predicted patients were CT-confirmed with GO in a median of about 6.1 months. Sample size was not predetermined statistically, and investigators were not blinded to group allocation. Most of the expanded thyroid clonotypes with a frequency above 0.001 were also detected in blood, and it was suggested that the thyroid immune response may be reflected by blood repertoires.

This clonotype was recorded many times. This clone's antigen is unknown. No base-level quality is on record; no much larger clone is a single base apart. For repertoire sequencing, the TCR beta CDR3 regions were amplified from RNA transcripts. A first-round RT-PCR used HTBI primers with the Qiagen OneStep RT-PCR kit, followed by a second-round multiplex PCR, size selection and purification. Sequencing of the libraries was carried out on an Illumina HiSeq2000 in paired-end mode with 100 bp reads. Turning to the authors' computational methods: SOAPnuke was used for read processing, and reads with adapters, uncalled bases, a mean Phred below 15, or no exact constant-primer or identifier match were discarded. COPE v1.2.5 was used to merge the high-quality paired reads. Each unique nucleotide sequence was treated as a clonotype, and MiTCR v1.1 was used to align the clonotypes to the IMGT TRB V, D and J references. Only V-J combinations with frequency above 0.0001 were analysed, covering 99% to 99.2% of repertoires. For each V-J combination, a TCR clonal expansion and chaos score was defined as F50 clonal expansion divided by the chaos observed in the TCRdist matrix. Features were reduced by Welch's t-statistics and random forest to around 14 V-J combinations, which fed a naive Bayes classifier. The similarity between thyroid and blood repertoires was quantified using the Morisita-Horn index. TCRdb trimmed the raw reads at Q25, called clones with MiXCR and kept productive beta chains. Rows matching on CDR3 protein sequence are summarized as one entry with the most common DNA and genes. Clone size and V and J calls follow TCRdb, not the original study. The sample data list a few hundred thousand distinct CDR3 sequences, and roughly 15% of these were observed just once. 5.5% to 7% of the sample is held by the ten biggest clonotypes.

The material sequenced was peripheral blood. In this chain, TRBV11-2 is recombined with TRBJ2-5; a confident D gene designation cannot be given. This sequence originates from a woman younger than 30 with stable Graves' hyperthyroidism. Donor details come from another sample of the same person, matched by shared clones. The DNA sequence is given as TGTGCCAGCAGCTCCTGGTTGGAGTTACGCGGGACCCAGTACTTC. It encodes CASSSWLELRGTQYF. Here the CDR3 is joined to the reference TRBV11-2 and TRBJ2-5 genes, and the full variable domain is: EAGVAQSPRYKIIEKRQSVAFWCNPISGHATLYWYQQILGQGPKLLIQFQNNGVVDDSQLPKDRFSAERLKGVDSTLKIQPAKLEDSAVYLCASSSWLELRGTQYFGPGTRLLVL.